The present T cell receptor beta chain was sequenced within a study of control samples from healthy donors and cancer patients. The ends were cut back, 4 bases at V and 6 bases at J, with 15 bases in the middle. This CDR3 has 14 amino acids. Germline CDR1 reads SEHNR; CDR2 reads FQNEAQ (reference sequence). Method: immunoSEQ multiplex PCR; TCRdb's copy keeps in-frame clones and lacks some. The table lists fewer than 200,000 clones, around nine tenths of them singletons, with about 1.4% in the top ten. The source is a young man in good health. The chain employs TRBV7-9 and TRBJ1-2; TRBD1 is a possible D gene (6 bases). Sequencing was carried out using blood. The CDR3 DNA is TGTGCCAGCAGCTCAATAGGGGGACCGGATGGCTACACCTTC. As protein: CASSSIGGPDGYTF.